This T cell receptor (beta chain) was profiled in a study of STAT5B mutations in CD4+ large granular lymphocyte leukemia (dated by TCRdb to the early 2020s). About the full investigation: Among the healthy controls, the CDR3 'QG' motif was associated with a particular HLA allele. TCRbeta repertoires of CD4+ T-cell large granular lymphocyte leukemia patients were compared with those of healthy blood donors. Flow cytometry on FACSCanto II or FACSVerse confirmed that purified fractions exceeded 95% purity among lymphocytes. The study at large found these results: TRBV06-family usage was enriched among the top patient clones (8/27) compared with healthy controls (2/35). Data were not HLA-matched; higher clonality in CD4+ versus CD8+ T-LGLL could reflect the relatively small sample size. Compared with healthy CD4+ repertoires, CD4-sorted patient repertoires appeared more clonal, and this difference remained even after the putative leukemic clones were removed. Each patient's main leukemic clonotypes were private, but around 27% of these clonotypes showed up at low frequency in the non-leukemic repertoires of other patients.

The healthy control group was made up of around 37 blood donors, and the Finnish Red Cross blood service supplied their buffy coats. All TCR-sequenced material derived from peripheral blood: patient blood samples and healthy donor buffy coats. Ficoll-Hypaque gradient centrifugation was used to isolate peripheral blood mononuclear cells. For the healthy controls, CD4+ cells were obtained from buffy coats by magnetic purification. The Gentra Puregene Cell and Tissue kit was used for genomic DNA extraction, and quantification was performed on a Qubit 2.0 fluorometer. Worth noting for this clone: Its specific antigen is unknown. Base-call qualities are not available, and no considerably larger clone is one nucleotide away.

TCRbeta rearrangements were sequenced from genomic DNA using the immunoSEQ assay at survey resolution. Per the authors' processing: In the TCR sequencing data, the smallest productive clonotype frequency that could be detected was 2.59 x 10-5. Only productive TCRbeta rearrangements, defined as complete and in-frame sequences, were included in the analyses. Simpson clonality, calculated in the immunoSEQ Analyzer version 3.0, was used as the measure of sample clonality. Based on frequency, clones were grouped as very rare, small, medium, large (1-20%) or hyperexpanded (>20%). Generation probabilities were estimated with OLGA 1.2.3, V-gene circos plots were made with VDJtools, specificities were looked up in VDJdb, and CDR3 motifs were identified with GLIPH. This immuneACCESS table, as held by TCRdb, lists in-frame sequences with V and J called but not all clones. Of the missing ones, under half trace to an unresolved V gene in checked studies; the others have no known cause. The DNA was the basis for D and trimming; V, J and clone size are from that table. For this sample there are 30,000 to 35,000 clones; roughly 65% appear just once. Of the sample, roughly 2% is held by the ten largest clones.

Between the V and J ends, shortened by 1 base and 2 bases respectively, the junction contains 9 bases. From a lookup of the germline V gene, CDR1 and CDR2 are SNHLY and FYNNEI. From cysteine to phenylalanine, the CDR3 is 15 amino acids long. The kept DNA is CDR3 alone, 45 bases in frame from the first base. The clonotype originates from a human donor in good health. Recombination joined TRBV2 with TRBJ1-3, with TRBD1 tentatively as D gene (6 bases match). The specimen was CD4+ T cells from blood buffy coats. The DNA reads TGTGCCAGCAGTGAAGTAAAGGGGGCTGGAAACACCATATATTTT. This is translated as CASSEVKGAGNTIYF.